This T cell receptor (beta chain) was profiled in a study of high-grade serous ovarian cancer treatment subgroups. On this clone itself: Its target is unknown.

The study's findings and limits: Clonal relatedness tracked neoantigen level, and by trend copy number and mutation load. CDR1 and CDR2 were left unanalyzed; analyses focused on CDR3.

CDR1 and CDR2 from the germline V gene are SNHLY and FYNNEI. The CDR3 extends over 15 amino acids. Trimming took off 7 bases at V and 7 bases at J, with 19 bases between the two ends. The tumor samples were collected prior to definitive surgery or chemotherapy. The table came from immunoSEQ multiplex PCR; TCRdb's copy has only in-frame clones and leaves some out. The sample gives nearly 8,000 clones, 72% of which show up once; nearly 6% is in the top ten. The receptor's source is a human donor with high-grade serous ovarian cancer. The sequencing input was tumor tissue. The chain links TRBV2 to TRBJ1-4; D call uncertain. CDR3 region: CASITTRDKGEKLFF. The DNA for the CDR3 is TGTGCCAGCATCACGACAAGGGATAAGGGTGAAAAACTGTTTTTT.